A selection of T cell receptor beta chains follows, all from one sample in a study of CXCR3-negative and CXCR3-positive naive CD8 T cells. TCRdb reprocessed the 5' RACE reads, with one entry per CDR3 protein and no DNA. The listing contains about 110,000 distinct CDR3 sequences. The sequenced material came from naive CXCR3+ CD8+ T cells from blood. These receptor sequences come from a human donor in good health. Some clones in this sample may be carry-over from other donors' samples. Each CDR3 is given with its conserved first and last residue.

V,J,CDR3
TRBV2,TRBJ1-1,CASRGRGTEAFF
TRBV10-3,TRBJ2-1,CAISDPSGGYNEQFF
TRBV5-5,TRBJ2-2,CASSLGTLNTGELFF
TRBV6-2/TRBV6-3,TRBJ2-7,CASSYEGFGEQYF
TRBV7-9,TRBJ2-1,CASDDTGKGLYNEQFF
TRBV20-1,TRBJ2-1,CSATGSASYNEQFF
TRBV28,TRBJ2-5,CASSDRLAGEETQYF
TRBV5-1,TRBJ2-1,CASSTRNNEQFF
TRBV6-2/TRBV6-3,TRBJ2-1,CAAAQVNEQFF
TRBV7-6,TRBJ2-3,CASSLVDRAGTDTQYF
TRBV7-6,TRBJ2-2,CASSLFEGGNTGELFF
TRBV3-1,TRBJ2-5,CASSQIGTGLQETQYF
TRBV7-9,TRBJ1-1,CASSYFGGPTEAFF
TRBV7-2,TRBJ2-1,CASRPPGSGHNEQFF
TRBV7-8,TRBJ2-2,CASPDRGNTGELFF
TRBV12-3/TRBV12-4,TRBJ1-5,CASSLDVGGQPQHF
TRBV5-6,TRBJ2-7,CASSLEGQGLPAYEQYF
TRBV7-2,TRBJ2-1,CASSLTDSYNEQFF
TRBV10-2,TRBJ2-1,CASSETIAGVSSNEQFF
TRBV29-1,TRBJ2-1,CSVPGTLGSQFF
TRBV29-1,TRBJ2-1,CSVPSAEKSYNEQFF
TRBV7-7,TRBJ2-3,CASSPGPGSTDTQYF
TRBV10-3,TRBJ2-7,CAISESPGTGFNEQYF
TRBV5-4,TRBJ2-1,CASSLRSGRAPYNEQFF
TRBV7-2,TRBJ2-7,CASSPGPSYEQYF
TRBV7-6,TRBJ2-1,CASSSLTGLAGESEQFF
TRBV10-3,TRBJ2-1,CAISHPGRNYNEQFF
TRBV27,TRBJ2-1,CASSLLPGLAVNNEQFF
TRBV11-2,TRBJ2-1,CASSSPGVSYNEQFF
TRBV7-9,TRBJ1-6,CASSIPRANSPLHF
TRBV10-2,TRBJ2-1,CASSVRGSYNEQFF
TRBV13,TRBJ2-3,CASSIMAGTSGTDTQYF
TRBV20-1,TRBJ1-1,CSARGTGLGTEGFF
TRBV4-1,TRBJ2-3,CASSQDPSDTQYF
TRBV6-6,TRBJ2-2,CASSSIYGQGAEDTGELFF
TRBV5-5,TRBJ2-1,CASSLTGVDVGFF
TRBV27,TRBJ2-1,CASSFSRWGEQFF
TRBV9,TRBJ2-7,CASSVGRVPDEQYF
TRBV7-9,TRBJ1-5,CASSPFRDSNQPQHF
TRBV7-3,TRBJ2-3,CASSQGLITDTQYF
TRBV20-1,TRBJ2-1,CSVPPGQGLLAEQFF
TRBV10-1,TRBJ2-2,CASSEVGTGNPPRTGELFF
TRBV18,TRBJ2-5,CASSSDSAEKWETQYF